This T cell receptor beta chain was captured in a study of Graves' ophthalmopathy and Graves' hyperthyroidism. Study-level findings and limits: A majority of expanded thyroid clonotypes exceeding 0.001 frequency were likewise present in blood.

Trimming pared 5 bases from V and 6 bases from J, leaving 17 bases between. The CDR3 spans 15 residues. Per the germline V gene, CDR1 is MNHEY and CDR2 is SMNVEV (reference sequence). The TCR beta CDR3 regions underwent amplification from RNA transcripts. First-round RT-PCR employed HTBI primers, with a second-round multiplex PCR after it. TCRdb processed the multiplex PCR reads anew with MiXCR; each CDR3 protein has one entry. Among over 500,000 distinct CDR3 sequences listed, about 24% were seen once. No ophthalmopathy within 18 months of follow-up signified stable hyperthyroidism. It was on clinical symptoms, serum thyroxine, TRAb, thyroid ultrasound and orbital computed tomography that diagnosis relied. A few counts support this clonotype. Its antigen remains unknown.

This TCR derives from a woman between 18 and 29 years old with stable Graves' hyperthyroidism. Some clones in this sample may be carry-over from other donors' samples. Specimen: peripheral blood. This chain connects TRBV27 to TRBJ1-5; the D gene is possibly TRBD1 (6 bases). The CDR3 loop reads CASSPSWGPIQPQHF. The CDR3, as DNA: TGTGCCAGCAGTCCCAGTTGGGGGCCTATTCAGCCCCAGCATTTT.